This T cell receptor beta chain was obtained from a study of T cell repertoires in cytomegalovirus infection. This clonotype turned up a few times. Its antigen is undetermined. The germline V gene encodes CDR1 LGHNA and CDR2 YNFKEQ. The junction had 6 bases not matched to a gene; V was cut back by 0 bases and J by 8 bases. This CDR3 has 15 amino acids. TCRdb re-derived calls from the reads in MiXCR, one entry per CDR3 protein. The data contain 50,000 or so distinct CDR3 sequences, around 20% of them singletons. The sequence came from a human donor in good health (CMV status not recorded). Some clones in this sample may be carry-over from other donors' samples. Source material: PBMCs, sequenced either directly or after in vitro stimulation (not recorded which). The rearrangement joins TRBV4-2 to TRBJ2-1; 8 nucleotides agree with TRBD2. CDR3 sequence: CASSQDPGGVDEQFF. The CDR3 nucleotides are TGTGCCAGCAGCCAAGACCCGGGGGGGGTCGATGAGCAGTTCTTC.